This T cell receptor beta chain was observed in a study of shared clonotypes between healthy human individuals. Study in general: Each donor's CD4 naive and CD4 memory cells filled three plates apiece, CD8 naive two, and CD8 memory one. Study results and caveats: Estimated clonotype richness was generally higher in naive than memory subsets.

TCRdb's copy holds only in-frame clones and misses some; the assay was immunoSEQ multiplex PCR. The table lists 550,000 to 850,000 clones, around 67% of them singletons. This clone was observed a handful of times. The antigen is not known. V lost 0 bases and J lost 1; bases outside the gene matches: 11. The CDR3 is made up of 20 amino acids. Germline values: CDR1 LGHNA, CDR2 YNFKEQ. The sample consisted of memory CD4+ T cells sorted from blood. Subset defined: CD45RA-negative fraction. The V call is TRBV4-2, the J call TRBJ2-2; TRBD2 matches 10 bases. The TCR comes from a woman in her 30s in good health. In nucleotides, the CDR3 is TGTGCCAGCAGCCAAGATACAATCGGCCAGCGGGAGGGGAACACCGGGGAGCTGTTTTTT. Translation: CASSQDTIGQREGNTGELFF.